This record looks at one T cell receptor beta chain sequence and its context. Its antigen target is currently unknown. No base qualities exist here, and no much larger clone lies one base off it. This record belongs to a study of T cell repertoires in cytomegalovirus infection (dated by TCRdb to between 2017 and 2020). For the study in its entirety: The peptide stimulations were aimed at well-studied HLA-B-restricted epitopes as well as recently identified HLA-C-restricted CMV epitopes, whose presentation resists viral immunomodulation. Donor HLA type was relevant to the analysis, because carriage of CMV infection together with the matching HLA type was indicated by public TCR beta signatures.

The study at large found these results: The ex vivo response was dominated by HLA-C-restricted CMV-specific TCR beta clonotypes, which also provided the single most frequent clonotype in two of eight donors. Carriers of CMV infection plus the relevant HLA type were discriminated by the cumulative frequency of public TCR beta family members in the study cohort and in an independent approximately 350-donor cohort.

Read against the paper, the sample's treatment or condition label means: in vitro stimulation with specific CMV peptide epitopes to enrich CMV-specific T cells. V loses 8 bases at its end and J loses 5 bases; junction bases beyond the gene matches: 10. The CDR3 measures 14 amino acids from cysteine to phenylalanine. Solely the CDR3 DNA is kept, with 42 bases framed from the first base. The germline V gene provides CDR1 MGHDK and CDR2 SYGVNS. Sequenced using an Illumina HiSeq 1500. Using fastp at Q25 and MiXCR, TCRdb reprocessed the public reads and kept productive beta chains. Rows with one shared CDR3 protein collapse into an entry with the most common genes and DNA. Across this sample there are roughly 860,000 distinct CDR3 sequences, with about 33% seen only once. Clones ranked in the top ten supply roughly 12% of the sample.

The sequence is built from TRBV25-1 and TRBJ1-2; TRBD1 agrees with 8 junctional bases. Sequencing was performed on cultured CD8+ T cells from PBMCs, taken from culture after CMV antigen stimulation. The source is a human donor in good health (CMV status not recorded). Some clones in this sample may be carry-over from other donors' samples. The DNA is TGTGCCAGCTCCGAACCCAGGGGGCTTTATGGCTACACCTTC. This is translated as CASSEPRGLYGYTF.